The 23 T cell receptor beta chains below were found in one sample sequenced in a study of spatial heterogeneity in lung cancer. Their antigen targets remain unknown. TCRdb recomputed calls from the 5' RACE reads with MiXCR, one row per CDR3 protein. The sample carries around 12,000 distinct CDR3 sequences, about 6.3% recorded once. Time point defined: sample taken at primary tumor resection. General observations from the study: Expanded alpha and beta TCR counts within tumors tracked tumor mutation counts.

Sequenced here: lung tumor tissue, sampled at surgery. The receptors come from a female donor with early-stage non-small cell lung cancer.

This clonotype was seen many times. The chain is built from TRBV30 and TRBJ1-5; no reliable D call. Between the trimmed V and J ends, which lost 2 bases and 1 base, there was a span of 6 bases. CDR1 and CDR2 (germline): GTSNPN, SVGIG (reference sequence). The CDR3 has 13 residues. Written as DNA, the CDR3 is TGTGCCTGGAGTTCCGGGAGCAATCAGCCCCAGCATTTT. Residues: CAWSSGSNQPQHF.

This clonotype was detected ten times or more. The rearrangement links TRBV7-9 to TRBJ2-7; D gene unclear. Trimming removed 4 bases at V and 6 bases at J, with 10 bases between. The CDR3 is made up of 12 amino acids. Germline CDR1 is SEHNR and CDR2 is FQNEAQ (reference sequence). The CDR3 DNA sequence: TGTGCCAGCAGCTCTAGGTTTACCGAGCAGTACTTC. This translates into CASSSRFTEQYF.

This clonotype was found many times. V gene TRBV7-2 combines with J gene TRBJ1-3; D gene ambiguous. Per germline, CDR1 SGHTA and CDR2 FQGNSA. This CDR3 region has 15 residues. The germline V and J ends were trimmed by 1 base and 0 bases, with 7 bases remaining between them. CDR3 in amino acids: CASSLGPYSGNTIYF. Here the CDR3 DNA reads TGTGCCAGCAGCTTAGGGCCATACTCTGGAAACACCATATATTTT.

The chain joins TRBV28 to TRBJ2-7; D perhaps matches TRBD2 (5 bases). Germline CDR1 and CDR2: MDHEN and SYDVKM. The CDR3 has 14 residues. Trimming removed 6 bases from V and 2 bases from J, with 14 bases in between. The CDR3 DNA follows: TGTGCCAGCAGATCCGCGGGCAGAACCTACGAGCAGTACTTC. It specifies CASRSAGRTYEQYF.

This clonotype was detected ten times or more. The rearrangement uses TRBV20-1 and TRBJ1-5, with D possibly TRBD1 on 5 matching bases. With 3 bases removed from V and 9 bases from J, the gap between germline ends came to 21 bases. Germline V gene sequence: CDR1 DFQATT, CDR2 SNEGSKA (reference sequence). The CDR3 contains 15 residues. This chain's CDR3 is CSAREGSVLGMPQHF. The CDR3 bases are TGCAGTGCTAGGGAGGGGTCGGTCCTGGGAATGCCCCAGCATTTT.

This clonotype is labeled as medium-sized. The rearrangement uses TRBV7-2 and TRBJ2-5; the match to TRBD2 covers 11 bases. CDR3 size: 15 residues. CDR1 SGHTA and CDR2 FQGNSA come from the germline V gene. Trimming took 0 bases from V and 5 from J; bases not matched to a gene: 2. In DNA, the CDR3 is TGTGCCAGCAGCTTAGCCCCTAGCGGGAGGGAGACCCAGTACTTC. It specifies CASSLAPSGRETQYF.

Relative to its sample, this clonotype is medium-sized. This sequence joins TRBV27 and TRBJ1-4, with a possible D match to TRBD1 (6 bases). CDR1 is MNHEY and CDR2 is SMNVEV in the germline V gene (reference sequence). The CDR3 runs 14 residues. V gave up 6 bases and J gave up 5 bases, with 13 bases separating them. CDR3 DNA: TGTGCCAGCAGCCTCGGACAGAGAAATGAAAAACTGTTTTTT. This translates into CASSLGQRNEKLFF. The full variable domain, completed using reference TRBV27 and TRBJ1-4, is EAQVTQNPRYLITVTGKKLTVTCSQNMNHEYMSWYRQDPGLGLRQIYYSMNVEVTDKGDVPEGYKVSRKEKRNFPLILESPSPNQTSLYFCASSLGQRNEKLFFGSGTQLSVL.

This clonotype is medium-sized. The chain links TRBV2 to TRBJ2-6; possible D gene TRBD2, 6 bases. The CDR3 is made up of 15 amino acids. Trimming stripped 4 bases from V and 4 bases from J, with 11 bases between. CDR1 and CDR2 (germline): SNHLY, FYNNEI. CDR3 DNA: TGTGCCAGCAGTGTACGGGGGTCCGGGGCCAACGTCCTGACTTTC. It encodes CASSVRGSGANVLTF.

This clonotype was counted at least ten times. The rearrangement links TRBV11-2 to TRBJ2-1, with 8 bases aligning to TRBD2. The germline V gene encodes CDR1 SGHAT and CDR2 FQNNGV. V shed 1 base, J shed 3 bases, and the junction held 11 bases outside the gene matches. The CDR3 extends over 18 amino acids. CDR3 sequence reads: CASSLARLAGGFYNEQFF. The CDR3 DNA sequence: TGTGCCAGCAGCTTAGCTCGGCTAGCGGGCGGGTTCTACAATGAGCAGTTCTTC.

This clonotype showed up many times. The J gene is TRBJ2-4, the V gene TRBV10-1; 9 positions match TRBD2. Looked up from germline, CDR1 is WNHNN and CDR2 is SYGVQD (reference sequence). The CDR3 is 15 amino acids. With 6 bases clipped from V and 6 bases from J, the junction kept 9 bases outside the gene matches. This CDR3 reads CASSLPSGKGNIQYF. CDR3 nucleotides: TGCGCCAGCAGCCTTCCTAGCGGGAAAGGAAACATTCAGTACTTC.

There are a few counts of this clonotype. V usage is TRBV7-8 and J usage is TRBJ1-2; D unclear. Germline loops: CDR1 SGHVS, CDR2 FQNEAQ. The CDR3 has 12 amino acids. V dropped 6 bases and J dropped 3 bases, with 8 bases sitting between them. In DNA, the CDR3 is TGTGCCAGCAGTCGAGGAGACTATGGCTACACCTTC. Translated, it gives CASSRGDYGYTF.

Many counts were recorded for this clonotype. The gene calls are TRBV29-1 and TRBJ1-5; D is unresolved. Germline V gene lookup returns CDR1 SQVTM and CDR2 ANQGSEA. Trimming took 5 bases from V and 5 from J, leaving 13 bases between them. This CDR3 comprises 13 residues. The CDR3 sequence is CSVSLGPDQPQHF. The CDR3 nucleotides read TGCAGCGTTTCCCTGGGTCCCGATCAGCCCCAGCATTTT.

In this sample, this clonotype turned up many times. This chain links TRBV7-2 with TRBJ1-3, with unresolved D. The CDR3 length is 15 residues. From germline, CDR1 is SGHTA and CDR2 FQGNSA. The V end was cut by 1 base, the J end by 4 bases, with 11 bases between. The CDR3, as DNA: TGTGCCAGCAGCTTAGAAGTATTCCCCGGAAACACCATATATTTT. It specifies CASSLEVFPGNTIYF.

There are many counts of this clonotype. The J gene is TRBJ1-5, the V gene TRBV28; D gene uncertain. The germline V gene has CDR1 MDHEN and CDR2 SYDVKM. The CDR3 has 14 amino acids. V was clipped by 1 base and J by 7 bases, with 11 bases between them. In DNA, the CDR3 is TGTGCCAGCAGTTTATTGGCCAGAGGCCAGCCCCAGCATTTT. This encodes CASSLLARGQPQHF.

This clonotype was seen at least ten times. V usage is TRBV27 and J usage is TRBJ1-2; 12 positions match TRBD1. The germline V gene encodes CDR1 MNHEY and CDR2 SMNVEV (reference sequence). This CDR3 comprises 16 residues. After removal of 5 bases from V and 4 bases from J, the junction contained 8 bases not matched to a gene. DNA for the CDR3: TGTGCCAGCAGTCTAACCGGGACAGGGGGCATCTATGGCTACACCTTC. It encodes CASSLTGTGGIYGYTF.

The genes are TRBV11-2 and TRBJ2-5; 11 nucleotides line up with TRBD2. J lost 4 bases, V lost 6 bases, and 4 bases had no gene match. This CDR3 is built from 14 residues. Germline CDR1 SGHAT, CDR2 FQNNGV. The CDR3 DNA reads as TGTGCCAGCAGTCCACTAGCGGGAGTAGAGACCCAGTACTTC. Translating gives CASSPLAGVETQYF. Variable domain in full (rest from reference TRBV11-2 and TRBJ2-5): EAGVAQSPRYKIIEKRQSVAFWCNPISGHATLYWYQQILGQGPKLLIQFQNNGVVDDSQLPKDRFSAERLKGVDSTLKIQPAKLEDSAVYLCASSPLAGVETQYFGPGTRLLVL.

In this sample, this clonotype turned up many times. This chain links TRBV29-1 with TRBJ2-5; 8 nucleotides align to TRBD1. From germline, CDR1 is SQVTM and CDR2 ANQGSEA. The CDR3 is 12 residues long. The V and J ends lost 2 bases and 4 bases, in that order; junction bases with no gene match: 0. CDR3 loop: CSVEQGAETQYF. CDR3 coding DNA: TGCAGCGTTGAACAGGGGGCAGAGACCCAGTACTTC.

The table lists this clonotype with many counts. The J gene is TRBJ1-6, the V gene TRBV11-2; TRBD1 might be the D (5 bases). Germline V gives CDR1 SGHAT, CDR2 FQNNGV. The CDR3 covers 14 residues. The V gene lost 2 bases and the J gene lost 9 bases, with 11 bases spanning the gap. DNA for the CDR3: TGTGCCAGCAGCTTAACGGGGGGTGGTTCACCCCTCCACTTT. It is translated as CASSLTGGGSPLHF. Complete variable domain (other parts from reference TRBV11-2 and TRBJ1-6): EAGVAQSPRYKIIEKRQSVAFWCNPISGHATLYWYQQILGQGPKLLIQFQNNGVVDDSQLPKDRFSAERLKGVDSTLKIQPAKLEDSAVYLCASSLTGGGSPLHFGNGTRLTVT.

This clonotype ranks as medium-sized. V is TRBV11-2 and J is TRBJ1-4; maybe TRBD1 (6 bases). The CDR3 length is 16 residues. Germline V gene lookup returns CDR1 SGHAT and CDR2 FQNNGV. Between the trimmed V and J ends, which lost 3 bases and 7 bases, there was a span of 18 bases. The CDR3 coding sequence is TGTGCCAGCAGCTTGGGGGGCGGGAGAGATCGTGAAAAACTGTTTTTT. It encodes CASSLGGGRDREKLFF.

This clonotype occurred many times. The chain carries TRBV19 and TRBJ2-2; 7 bases are a match to TRBD2. CDR3 length: 17 amino acids. The V gene end was trimmed by 2 bases and the J gene end by 0 bases; junction bases not matched to a gene: 6. CDR1 LNHDA and CDR2 SQIVND come from the germline V gene (reference sequence). CDR3: CASSIYSGYPNTGELFF. DNA of the CDR3: TGTGCCAGTAGTATATATAGCGGGTATCCGAACACCGGGGAGCTGTTTTTT.

In its sample, this clonotype is medium-sized (0.01 to 0.1%). The chain employs TRBV7-2 and TRBJ1-2; no clear D gene. The length of the CDR3 is 15 residues. Germline V CDR1 and CDR2: SGHTA, FQGNSA. V was pared by 9 bases and J by 4 bases, with 21 bases between. The CDR3 loop reads CASRPRTAVTYGYTF. In DNA form, the CDR3 reads TGTGCCAGTCGACCCAGGACGGCAGTTACCTATGGCTACACCTTC.

This clonotype was picked up many times. The chain has TRBV20-1 and TRBJ2-7; maybe TRBD2 (6 bases). The length of the CDR3 is 17 residues. The V end lost 6 bases, the J end lost 5 bases, and 29 bases lay between the germline ends. Germline V gene sequence: CDR1 DFQATT, CDR2 SNEGSKA (reference sequence). The CDR3 DNA sequence: TGCAGTGCCCCCGGGGGAACCCTGGCGTGGGGCCACCACGAGCAGTACTTC. This translates into CSAPGGTLAWGHHEQYF.

At least ten counts were recorded for this clonotype. The genes are TRBV10-1 and TRBJ2-3; 7 bases agree with TRBD2. V lost 3 bases, J lost 6 bases, and 15 bases stayed unmatched. CDR1 and CDR2 (germline): WNHNN, SYGVQD (reference sequence). This CDR3 has 17 amino acids. CDR3 bases: TGCGCCAGCAGTGACCACTCCGGGGCTAGCGGTTACGATACGCAGTATTTT. It translates to CASSDHSGASGYDTQYF.